This entry lists 5 T cell receptor beta chains sequenced from one sample in a study of shared clonotypes between healthy human individuals. Profiling relied on immunoSEQ multiplex PCR, and the TCRdb table lists in-frame clones only, not all of them. The repertoire includes about half a million clones, approximately 78% of them detected once, and around 12% sits in the top ten. The sample taken for sequencing was PBMCs. The source of these receptors is a woman aged 40-49 years in good health. Some clones in this sample may be carry-over from other donors' samples.

About this clone: A far larger clone is one base from this, pointing to a likely read error. The V call is TRBV6-5, the J call TRBJ2-7; tentatively, D is TRBD2 (6 bases). Germline CDR1 MNHEY, CDR2 SVGAGI. This CDR3 is built from 14 residues. V lost 6 bases, J lost 1 base, and 13 bases lay in between. Here the CDR3 DNA reads TGTGCCAGCAGGATAGCGGAGCTATCCTACGAGCAGTACTTC. It codes for CASRIAELSYEQYF.

The rearrangement uses TRBV6-6 and TRBJ2-7; no clear D gene. Trimming removed 3 bases at V and 4 bases at J, with 10 bases between. This CDR3 region has 13 residues. The germline V gene encodes CDR1 MNHNY and CDR2 SVGAGI (reference sequence). In nucleotides, the CDR3 is TGTGCCAGCAGTTATGGGTTAGGGTACGAGCAGTACTTC. It specifies CASSYGLGYEQYF.

The gene calls are TRBV28 and TRBJ1-5; the match to TRBD1 covers 7 bases. Losses at the gene ends were 5 bases for V and 5 bases for J; bases not matched to a gene: 15. This CDR3 is 17 amino acids long. Germline V gene data show CDR1 as MDHEN and CDR2 as SYDVKM. CDR3 amino acids: CASSPLPGTAIYQPQHF. CDR3 nucleotides: TGTGCCAGCAGTCCCCTCCCCGGGACAGCGATCTATCAGCCCCAGCATTTT.

This chain connects TRBV4-3 to TRBJ2-7; TRBD1 matches at 8 bases. CDR1 and CDR2 from the germline V gene are LGHNA and YSLEER. The CDR3 covers 15 residues. Trimming cost V 4 bases and J 3 bases; bases outside gene matches: 8. The CDR3 nucleotides read TGCGCCAGCAGCCGTTCAGGACAGGGTGGCTACGAGCAGTACTTC. It specifies CASSRSGQGGYEQYF.

The V gene is TRBV7-2, the J gene TRBJ2-5; perhaps TRBD1 as D (6 bases). Trimming shortened V by 5 bases and J by 3 bases, and 16 bases separated the two germline ends. CDR1 is SGHTA, CDR2 FQGNSA, per germline. The CDR3 spans 15 residues. Written as DNA, the CDR3 is TGTGCCAGCAGCCCCAGTCACAGGACAGAAGAGACCCAGTACTTC. As protein: CASSPSHRTEETQYF.